This T cell receptor beta chain is drawn from a study of shared clonotypes between healthy human individuals. Study findings and constraints: Memory subsets had estimated richness that was generally smaller than that of naive subsets.

The CDR3 runs to 19 residues. Splitting of each subset's genomic DNA was done evenly across several immunoSEQ plates. Generated by immunoSEQ multiplex PCR, the TCRdb table keeps only in-frame clones and is missing some. This sample carries roughly 2,000,000 clones, over 85% of them seen once, and the ten largest clones take 0.9% to 1.5%. As for this clone: Its antigen is not known.

The naive CD8 subset, CD45RO-negative cells positively selected for CCR7, excluded terminally differentiated effector memory CD45RA+ cells. Source material: naive CD8+ T cells sorted from blood. The sequence was obtained from a man aged 18 to 35 in good health. The gene calls are TRBV21-1 and TRBJ1-1; the D call TRBD1 from the table was never checked on the DNA. TRBV21-1 is a listed pseudogene. CDR3 sequence reads: CASSKGGQGPRFISTEAFF. The CDR3 coding sequence is TGTGCCAGCAGCAAGGGGGGACAGGGTCCTAGATTTATCTCCACTGAAGCTTTCTTT.